This T cell receptor (beta chain) originates from a study of shared clonotypes between healthy human individuals. With 0 bases removed from V and 2 bases from J, the gap between germline ends came to 11 bases. This CDR3 is built from 16 residues. In germline, CDR1 is MNHEY, CDR2 SVGAGI. General observations from the study: Sorted-subset samples were not fully sequenced, rarefaction indicated. Limitation of the genetic and exposure-history diversity represented came from the few donors.

This clone appeared once. Its antigen is unidentified. Sequenced by immunoSEQ multiplex PCR; TCRdb stores in-frame clones only, minus some. The profile covers a few million clones, with 93% appearing a single time and 0.39% taken by the ten largest. This receptor was obtained from a man younger than 35 in good health. Some clones in this sample may be carry-over from other donors' samples. The gene calls are TRBV6-5 and TRBJ1-3; D may be TRBD1 (5 bases). Sequencing was done on a sample of naive CD4+ T cells from PBMCs. As to subset: CD45RA+ positively selected. The CDR3 nucleotides read TGTGCCAGCAGTTACTCGGCCTGGGGGGCTGGAAACACCATATATTTT. Amino acid sequence: CASSYSAWGAGNTIYF.